This T cell receptor beta chain was recovered during a study of shared clonotypes between healthy human individuals. Study-wide context: The donor pool was made up of two women and a few men aged 18 to 49.

Donors were healthy HIV-negative adults without recent acute infections or vaccinations. V dropped 6 bases and J dropped 7 bases, with 16 bases sitting between them. The CDR3 contains 14 residues. The V gene's germline CDR1 is SGHTA and CDR2 FQGNSA. The authors split each subset's genomic DNA evenly across several immunoSEQ plates. Original analysis: ImmunoSEQ gave junction-only sequences without quality scores, so filtering differed. Using immunoSEQ multiplex PCR, the repertoire was profiled, and TCRdb retains in-frame clones only, with some absent. The V and J calls and clone size were taken over from that table, and D and trimming were inferred from the DNA. The data hold about 1.5 million clones, with roughly 96% observed a single time.

The TCR was taken from a man younger than 40 in good health. Sequenced material: naive CD4+ T cells sorted from blood. Subset given: CD45RA+ positively selected. The genes are TRBV7-2 and TRBJ2-1; D remains unclear. CDR3 coding DNA: TGTGCCAGCAGGACGATTTTTAGAGGAAATGAGCAGTTCTTC. Amino acid sequence: CASRTIFRGNEQFF.